This T cell receptor beta chain was captured by sequencing in a study of early T cells in non-severe SARS-CoV-2 infection. Trimming pared 6 bases from V and 3 bases from J, leaving 14 bases between. CDR1 is SQVTM and CDR2 is ANQGSEA in the germline V gene. CDR3 length equals 13 residues. Study-wide findings and caveats: The VDJdb matching leaned toward anti-spike CD8 responses and overlooked private and CD4 specificities.

One entry per CDR3 protein, called by TCRdb with MiXCR from the 5' RACE reads. The repertoire has some 89,000 distinct CDR3 sequences, approximately 10% of them found once; the top ten carry roughly 4.5%. This clonotype was seen only a few times. Antigen specificity is unknown. V usage is TRBV29-1 and J usage is TRBJ1-1; tentatively, D is TRBD1 (5 bases). The source was whole blood, collected at baseline. The TCR was taken from an adult who was a healthcare worker with PCR-confirmed SARS-CoV-2 infection or an uninfected control (not recorded which). The CDR3 is CSVGLGGDTEAFF. The CDR3 DNA is TGCAGCGTCGGGCTCGGAGGGGACACTGAAGCTTTCTTT. Full variable domain (missing parts from reference TRBV29-1 and TRBJ1-1): SAVISQKPSRDICQRGTSLTIQCQVDSQVTMMFWYRQQPGQSLTLIATANQGSEATYESGFVIDKFPISRPNLTFSTLTVSNMSPEDSSIYLCSVGLGGDTEAFFGQGTRLTVV.